These 6 T cell receptor beta chains were sequenced from one sample in a study of blood T cells in healthy people across ages. Together with a sample-barcoded 5' primer, a J-beta primer mix was included in a second PCR lasting about 6 to 11 cycles. TCRdb re-analysed the 5' RACE reads in MiXCR, keeping a single row per CDR3 protein. Here the sample spans roughly 1,500,000 distinct CDR3 sequences, 34% being singletons. What was sequenced was blood. All receptors come from a woman aged 25-40 years in good health.

Only a few counts were recorded for this clonotype. V is TRBV4-2 and J is TRBJ2-3, with D maybe TRBD2 (6 bases). CDR1 is LGHNA, CDR2 YNFKEQ, per germline. V was shortened by 4 bases and J by 3 bases, with 17 bases between the two germline ends. CDR3 length: 16 residues. CDR3 amino acids: CASSPQPGLVTDTQYF. Here the CDR3 DNA reads TGTGCCAGCAGCCCGCAACCGGGACTCGTGACAGATACGCAGTATTTT.

This clonotype turned up a few times. The chain links TRBV2 to TRBJ2-3; perhaps TRBD1 as D (5 bases). Trimming took off 3 bases at V and 3 bases at J, with 13 bases between the two ends. The CDR3 contains 15 residues. CDR1 and CDR2 from the germline V gene are SNHLY and FYNNEI. CDR3 in amino acids: CASSDAQGGTDTQYF. The CDR3 DNA follows: TGTGCCAGCAGTGATGCCCAGGGTGGGACAGATACGCAGTATTTT. The variable domain in full, completed from reference TRBV2 and TRBJ2-3, reads EPEVTQTPSHQVTQMGQEVILRCVPISNHLYFYWYRQILGQKVEFLVSFYNNEISEKSEIFDDQFSVERPDGSNFTLKIRSTKLEDSAMYFCASSDAQGGTDTQYFGPGTRLTVL.

The V call is TRBV9, the J call TRBJ2-6, with 12 bases fitting TRBD1. The CDR3 length is 21 residues. V lost 4 bases and J lost 0; bases outside the gene matches: 14. Germline values: CDR1 SGDLS, CDR2 YYNGEE. The CDR3 region has the DNA TGTGCCAGCAGCAAGACCGGGACAGGGGGCTTAAGGGACTCTGGGGCCAACGTCCTGACTTTC. Its protein product is CASSKTGTGGLRDSGANVLTF. Filled out from reference TRBV9 and TRBJ2-6, the complete variable domain reads DSGVTQTPKHLITATGQRVTLRCSPRSGDLSVYWYQQSLDQGLQFLIQYYNGEERAKGNILERFSAQQFPDLHSELNLSSLELGDSALYFCASSKTGTGGLRDSGANVLTFGAGSRLTVL.

This clonotype came up many times. The chain is built from TRBV29-1 and TRBJ1-2, with TRBD1 matching over 9 bases. This CDR3 region has 12 residues. Germline V lookup: CDR1 SQVTM, CDR2 ANQGSEA. Trimming removed 6 bases from V and 5 bases from J; junction bases left unmatched: 4. CDR3 sequence reads: CSVGQGGYGYTF. CDR3 coding DNA: TGCAGCGTGGGACAGGGTGGATATGGCTACACCTTC.

This clonotype was seen a single time. This rearrangement joins TRBV12-3 or TRBV12-4 to TRBJ2-5, with D uncertain. Trimming left V 3 bases short and J 0 bases short, with 8 bases between. This CDR3 has 14 residues. The CDR3 is CASSFSWNQETQYF. The CDR3 DNA sequence: TGTGCCAGCAGTTTTAGTTGGAACCAAGAGACCCAGTACTTC.

The chain is built from TRBV20-1 and TRBJ2-3; perhaps TRBD2 as D (6 bases). CDR1 is DFQATT and CDR2 is SNEGSKA in the germline V gene (reference sequence). This CDR3 spans 12 amino acids. V dropped 6 bases and J dropped 11 bases, with 18 bases sitting between them. This CDR3 reads CSARGWLGLQYF. The DNA of the CDR3 is TGCAGTGCCCGGGGGTGGTTGGGTCTGCAGTATTTT.